Presented here are 17 T cell receptor beta chains from one specimen sequenced in a study of blood T cells in healthy people across ages. For the second PCR, which ran for roughly 6 to 12 cycles, a sample-barcoded 5' primer and a J-beta primer mix were used. Using its own MiXCR run on the 5' RACE reads, TCRdb lists one record per CDR3 protein. The table has under 800,000 distinct CDR3 sequences, roughly 45% seen once. The sequenced sample consisted of blood. The receptor set was obtained from a woman aged 60-75 years in good health.

This clonotype was seen a handful of times. The CDR3 bases are TGTGCCAGCAGCTCACTAGCGGGAGTGGAGACCCAGTACTTC. Protein product: CASSSLAGVETQYF. The chain couples TRBV5-6 to TRBJ2-5, with 11 nucleotides matching TRBD2. Germline CDR1 is SGHDT and CDR2 is YYEEEE. With 3 bases clipped from V and 5 bases from J, the junction kept 3 bases outside the gene matches. This CDR3 has 14 residues.

The J gene is TRBJ2-1, the V gene TRBV6-1; 8 nucleotides match TRBD1. CDR1 MNHNS and CDR2 SASEGT come from the germline V gene. CDR3 length equals 16 residues. V gave up 3 bases and J gave up 5 bases; unmatched junction bases: 9. CDR3 coding DNA: TGTGCCAGCAGTGACCTGGGACAGGCCTTCAACAATGAGCAGTTCTTC. As protein: CASSDLGQAFNNEQFF.

The chain employs TRBV7-2 and TRBJ2-5; no definite D call. The CDR3 length is 11 residues. The germline V gene has CDR1 SGHTA and CDR2 FQGNSA. V gave up 2 bases and J gave up 7 bases, with 5 bases separating them. The CDR3 bases are TGTGCCAGCAGCTTATACGGGACCCAGTACTTC. Protein product: CASSLYGTQYF.

The chain recombines TRBV7-2 with TRBJ2-3; D is undetermined. Germline V gene sequence: CDR1 SGHTA, CDR2 FQGNSA. CDR3 length: 13 residues. The V end lost 8 bases, the J end lost 1 base, and 10 bases lay between the germline ends. CDR3 loop: CASVGVGTDTQYF. The DNA for the CDR3 is TGTGCCAGCGTGGGTGTCGGCACAGATACGCAGTATTTT.

The V gene is TRBV27, the J gene TRBJ2-1; weak D call: TRBD2 (5 bases). With 0 bases removed from V and 0 bases from J, the gap between germline ends came to 9 bases. There are 16 residues in the CDR3. Germline CDR1 is MNHEY and CDR2 is SMNVEV (reference sequence). The CDR3: CASSLSQGSSYNEQFF. For the CDR3, the DNA is TGTGCCAGCAGTTTATCGCAAGGGAGCTCCTACAATGAGCAGTTCTTC.

The V call is TRBV6-5, the J call TRBJ2-7; possibly TRBD2 for D (6 bases). V gave up 5 bases and J gave up 4 bases, with 15 bases separating them. Germline CDR1 MNHEY, CDR2 SVGAGI. This CDR3 is 14 amino acids long. DNA for the CDR3: TGTGCCAGCAGTAAACGGGGGAACTATTACGAGCAGTACTTC. This translates into CASSKRGNYYEQYF.

The chain carries TRBV7-2 and TRBJ2-3; 8 bases match TRBD2. Per germline, CDR1 SGHTA and CDR2 FQGNSA. J gave up 5 bases and V 0 bases, and 10 bases lay outside the gene matches. This CDR3 has 17 amino acids. CDR3 sequence: CASSLAPSGGPLDTQYF. Written as DNA, the CDR3 is TGTGCCAGCAGCTTAGCGCCCAGCGGGGGCCCCTTAGATACGCAGTATTTT.

This clonotype was picked up one time. The V gene is TRBV7-6, the J gene TRBJ1-4; 8 bases line up with TRBD1. Trimming cost V 0 bases and J 10 bases; bases outside gene matches: 7. Germline CDR1 reads SGHVS; CDR2 reads FNYEAQ. This CDR3 contains 15 residues. The CDR3 spells CASSLAWDRPPKLFF. CDR3 coding DNA: TGTGCCAGCAGCTTAGCGTGGGACAGGCCCCCAAAACTGTTTTTT.

The chain combines TRBV11-3 with TRBJ2-1, with no clear D. With the DNA end fitting TRBJ2-7 better, the J assignment may be wrong. CDR1 and CDR2 from the germline V gene are SGHNT and YENEEA. The length of the CDR3 is 15 residues. The CDR3 loop is CASSQGQESYNEQYF. CDR3 DNA sequence: TGTGCCAGCAGCCAAGGGCAGGAATCTTACAATGAGCAGTACTTC.

This clonotype appeared a few times. The V gene is TRBV25-1, the J gene TRBJ2-5, with 9 positions matching TRBD2. J gave up 3 bases and V 7 bases, and 3 bases lay outside the gene matches. CDR1 and CDR2 (germline): MGHDK, SYGVNS. The CDR3 consists of 13 residues. The CDR3 region is CASTLAGEETQYF. Written as DNA, the CDR3 is TGTGCCAGCACCTTAGCGGGAGAAGAGACCCAGTACTTC. The complete variable domain, with remaining parts taken from reference TRBV25-1 and TRBJ2-5, reads EADIYQTPRYLVIGTGKKITLECSQTMGHDKMYWYQQDPGMELHLIHYSYGVNSTEKGDLSSESTVSRIRTEHFPLTLESARPSHTSQYLCASTLAGEETQYFGPGTRLLVL.

This chain connects TRBV11-1 to TRBJ2-6; the D gene is possibly TRBD1 (7 bases). The CDR3 length is 20 residues. Germline CDR1 reads SGHAT; CDR2 reads FQDESV (reference sequence). V lost 5 bases and J 0 bases, leaving 23 bases between the germline ends. Here the CDR3 DNA reads TGTGCCAGCAGCGCAAGGGGGGCAGGGGGATTTAGCTCTGGGGCCAACGTCCTGACTTTC. It yields the protein CASSARGAGGFSSGANVLTF. The full variable domain, with the rest looked up from reference TRBV11-1 and TRBJ2-6, is EAEVAQSPRYKITEKSQAVAFWCDPISGHATLYWYRQILGQGPELLVQFQDESVVDDSQLPKDRFSAERLKGVDSTLKIQPAELGDSAMYLCASSARGAGGFSSGANVLTFGAGSRLTVL.

J is TRBJ2-7 and V is TRBV5-5; TRBD2 aligns across 14 bases. With V trimmed by 4 bases and J by 4 bases, 4 bases remained unmatched. Germline V gene data show CDR1 as SGHKS and CDR2 as YYEKEE (reference sequence). The CDR3 consists of 15 residues. CDR3 bases: TGTGCCAGCAGCCCTGGGACTAGCGGGGGTTACGAGCAGTACTTC. Residues: CASSPGTSGGYEQYF. The whole variable domain, filled in from reference TRBV5-5 and TRBJ2-7, reads DAGVTQSPTHLIKTRGQQVTLRCSPISGHKSVSWYQQVLGQGPQFIFQYYEKEERGRGNFPDRFSARQFPNYSSELNVNALLLGDSALYLCASSPGTSGGYEQYFGPGTRLTVT.

CDR3 protein: CASSEGAGEQFF. Written as DNA, the CDR3 is TGTGCCAGCAGTGAAGGGGCAGGGGAGCAGTTCTTC. The chain carries TRBV2 and TRBJ2-1; D is possibly TRBD1 (5 bases). The V end lost 1 base, the J end lost 10 bases, and 8 bases lay between the germline ends. The CDR3 length is 12 residues. CDR1 and CDR2 from the germline V gene are SNHLY and FYNNEI.

In its sample, this clonotype was seen many times. The chain links TRBV29-1 to TRBJ2-1; D might be TRBD2 (5 bases). Trimming stripped 6 bases from V and 0 bases from J, with 9 bases between. The CDR3 runs 13 residues. Looked up from germline, CDR1 is SQVTM and CDR2 is ANQGSEA. The CDR3 nucleotides read TGCAGCGTGGACTCAAGCTCCTACAATGAGCAGTTCTTC. Protein: CSVDSSSYNEQFF.

V and J are TRBV20-1 and TRBJ2-1, with 14 bases aligning to TRBD2. The germline CDR1 and CDR2 sequences are DFQATT and SNEGSKA (reference sequence). CDR3 length: 13 amino acids. CDR3 loop: CTRTSGRKNEQFF. For the CDR3, the DNA is TGCACCCGGACTAGCGGGAGGAAGAATGAGCAGTTCTTC.

This clonotype came up many times. The chain combines TRBV9 with TRBJ2-3; possibly TRBD2 for D (6 bases). The CDR3 runs 14 residues. V lost 1 base to trimming and J lost 4 bases, with 10 bases between them. Per germline, CDR1 SGDLS and CDR2 YYNGEE. This CDR3 reads CASSVLGEADTQYF. In DNA, the CDR3 is TGTGCCAGCAGCGTATTAGGGGAGGCAGATACGCAGTATTTT.

The chain links TRBV7-9 to TRBJ1-1, with D uncertain. This CDR3 is 12 amino acids long. Germline CDR1 is SEHNR and CDR2 is FQNEAQ (reference sequence). The V gene lost 5 bases and the J gene lost 4 bases, with 8 bases spanning the gap. CDR3 sequence reads: CASSRESTEAFF. CDR3 nucleotides: TGTGCCAGCAGCCGGGAGAGCACTGAAGCTTTCTTT.